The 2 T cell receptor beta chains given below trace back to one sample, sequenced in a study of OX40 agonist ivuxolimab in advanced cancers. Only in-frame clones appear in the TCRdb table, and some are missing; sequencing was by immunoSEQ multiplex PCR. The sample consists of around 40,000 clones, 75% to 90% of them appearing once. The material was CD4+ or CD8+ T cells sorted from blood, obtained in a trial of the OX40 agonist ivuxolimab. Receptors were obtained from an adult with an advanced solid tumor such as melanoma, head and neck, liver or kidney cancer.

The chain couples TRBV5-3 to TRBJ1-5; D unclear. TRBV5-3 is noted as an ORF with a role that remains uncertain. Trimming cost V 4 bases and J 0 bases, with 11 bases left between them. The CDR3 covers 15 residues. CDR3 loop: CARSHARNSNQPQHF. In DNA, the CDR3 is TGTGCCAGAAGCCACGCACGGAATAGCAATCAGCCCCAGCATTTT.

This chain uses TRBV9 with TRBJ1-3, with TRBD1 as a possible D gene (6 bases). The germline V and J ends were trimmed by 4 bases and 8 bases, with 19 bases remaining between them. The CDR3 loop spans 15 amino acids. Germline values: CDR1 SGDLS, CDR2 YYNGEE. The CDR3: CASSPTPGGRDTIYF. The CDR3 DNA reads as TGTGCCAGCAGCCCCACCCCCGGGGGGCGAGACACCATATATTTT. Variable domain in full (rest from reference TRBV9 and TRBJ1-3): DSGVTQTPKHLITATGQRVTLRCSPRSGDLSVYWYQQSLDQGLQFLIQYYNGEERAKGNILERFSAQQFPDLHSELNLSSLELGDSALYFCASSPTPGGRDTIYFGEGSWLTVV.